The entry below gives a single T cell receptor beta chain sequence along with its context. This clone was detected once. Its antigen has not been determined. Base qualities are not provided; no much larger clone lies one nucleotide away. V loses 3 bases, J loses 1 base, and the germline ends lie 11 bases apart. The CDR3 contains 15 residues, cysteine and phenylalanine counted. The read is trimmed to its CDR3 DNA, 45 bases read in frame from base 1. From a lookup of the germline V gene, CDR1 and CDR2 are SGDLS and YYNGEE. The data derive from a study of T cell changes during pregnancy in multiple sclerosis (dated by TCRdb to between 2019 and 2020). In terms of the full investigation: The study examined how the T cell repertoire changed over the course of pregnancy in women with multiple sclerosis.

Preparation of the library involved the immunoSEQ multiplex PCR assay. What TCRdb holds here is the immuneACCESS table cut down to in-frame rearrangements. Part of the clones is not present; checked against another copy, under half of the missing clones reflect an unresolved V gene, and the others are unexplained. This sample gives tens of thousands of clones in total; 80% to 95% of them show up just once. Jointly, the top ten make up around 1.8% of the sample. Recombination joined TRBV9 with TRBJ1-5; perhaps TRBD1 is the D gene, with 6 bases matching. The source of this sequence is a female donor in good health, enrolled as a control in a pregnancy study. The sample here was peripheral blood, taken in the first trimester of pregnancy. The CDR3 is CASSAGQNSNQPQHF. Read as DNA, the sequence is TGTGCCAGCAGCGCTGGACAGAACAGCAATCAGCCCCAGCATTTT.